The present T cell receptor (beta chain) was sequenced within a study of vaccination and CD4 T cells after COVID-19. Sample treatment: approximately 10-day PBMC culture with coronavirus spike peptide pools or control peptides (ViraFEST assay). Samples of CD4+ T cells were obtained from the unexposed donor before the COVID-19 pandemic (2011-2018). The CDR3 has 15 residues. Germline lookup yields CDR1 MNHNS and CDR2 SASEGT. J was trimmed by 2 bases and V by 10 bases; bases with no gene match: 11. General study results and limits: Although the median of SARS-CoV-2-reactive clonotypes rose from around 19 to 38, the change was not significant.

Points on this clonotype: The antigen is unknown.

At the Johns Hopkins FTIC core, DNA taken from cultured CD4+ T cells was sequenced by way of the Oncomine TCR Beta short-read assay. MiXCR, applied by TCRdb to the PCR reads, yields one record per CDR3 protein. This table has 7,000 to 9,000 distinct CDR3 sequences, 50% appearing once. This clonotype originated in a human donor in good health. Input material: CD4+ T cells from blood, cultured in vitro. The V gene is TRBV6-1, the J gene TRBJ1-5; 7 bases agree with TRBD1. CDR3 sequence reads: CAIRQGTVGNQPQHF. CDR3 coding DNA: TGTGCCATCAGACAGGGAACGGTGGGCAATCAGCCCCAGCATTTT.